What follows are 28 T cell receptor beta chains derived from one specimen sequenced in a study of blood T cell repertoires in COVID-19. Here immunoSEQ multiplex PCR was the method, and the copy in TCRdb shows in-frame clones only, minus some. The table lists around 220,000 clones, 70% to 90% of them singletons. What was sequenced was PBMCs or T cells enriched from blood (not recorded which). These receptors were taken from a woman aged 50 to 60 with acute COVID-19.

The chain uses TRBV24-1 and TRBJ2-5; the D gene is possibly TRBD1 (6 bases). The V end lost 9 bases, the J end lost 4 bases, and 14 bases lay between the germline ends. The CDR3 extends over 13 amino acids. Germline loops: CDR1 KGHDR, CDR2 SFDVKD. As DNA, the CDR3 is TGTGCCACCCGCTCCGGGACATCAGAGACCCAGTACTTC. This sequence encodes CATRSGTSETQYF.

This clone was observed once. The chain is built from TRBV6-4 and TRBJ2-1; TRBD2 agrees at 14 bases. The germline V gene has CDR1 MRHNA and CDR2 SNTAGT. The length of the CDR3 is 18 residues. With V trimmed by 1 base and J by 7 bases, 9 bases remained unmatched. Here the CDR3 DNA reads TGTGCCAGCAGTGACTACCTCCAAGGGACTAGCGGGAGAAATGAGCAGTTCTTC. This gives the protein CASSDYLQGTSGRNEQFF.

The J gene is TRBJ2-7, the V gene TRBV9, with a weak D call TRBD2 (6 bases). The CDR3 is 14 residues long. Per the germline V gene, CDR1 is SGDLS and CDR2 is YYNGEE. V lost 0 bases and J 2 bases, leaving 9 bases between the germline ends. Written as DNA, the CDR3 is TGTGCCAGCAGCGTAGAGCGGGTTCCCTACGAGCAGTACTTC. It encodes CASSVERVPYEQYF.

This clone was counted only a few times. The chain uses TRBV7-3 and TRBJ2-2, with D possibly being TRBD2 (6 bases). V was shortened by 2 bases and J by 3 bases, with 10 bases between the two germline ends. CDR3 length: 15 residues. Germline CDR1 and CDR2: SGHTA and FQGTGA. CDR3 in DNA: TGTGCCAGCAGCTTAGGGGGGACCCACACCGGGGAGCTGTTTTTT. Encoded protein: CASSLGGTHTGELFF.

The chain joins TRBV29-1 to TRBJ2-7, with 9 bases fitting TRBD1. The germline gives CDR1 SQVTM, CDR2 ANQGSEA. The CDR3 totals 13 residues. V dropped 4 bases and J dropped 1; count of bases not matched to a gene: 2. CDR3 in DNA: TGCAGCGTTGTTGGACAGGGGTCCTACGAGCAGTACTTC. Its protein product is CSVVGQGSYEQYF.

This chain joins TRBV15 and TRBJ1-3; D is uncertain. The CDR3 runs to 16 residues. Germline V lookup: CDR1 LNHNV, CDR2 YYDKDF (reference sequence). Trimming cost V 3 bases and J 0 bases, with 12 bases left between them. For the CDR3, the DNA is TGTGCCACCAGCAGGGAGACGGAGAACTCTGGAAACACCATATATTTT. Translating gives CATSRETENSGNTIYF. The entire variable domain, with the rest obtained from reference TRBV15 and TRBJ1-3, is as follows: DAMVIQNPRYQVTQFGKPVTLSCSQTLNHNVMYWYQQKSSQAPKLLFHYYDKDFNNEADTPDNFQSRRPNTSFCFLDIRSPGLGDTAMYLCATSRETENSGNTIYFGEGSWLTVV.

This clone showed up just once. The chain recombines TRBV28 with TRBJ1-4; D is undetermined. Germline V gene sequence: CDR1 MDHEN, CDR2 SYDVKM. The CDR3 covers 11 residues. V was cut by 6 bases and J by 11 bases, with 10 bases left in between. CDR3 residues: CASRSWEKLFF. The DNA of the CDR3 is TGTGCCAGCAGATCCTGGGAGAAACTGTTTTTT.

This clone was found once. V gene TRBV4-3 combines with J gene TRBJ2-3, with 9 bases lining up with TRBD1. With 3 bases clipped from V and 0 bases from J, the junction kept 1 base outside the gene matches. The CDR3 is 15 residues long. CDR1 LGHNA and CDR2 YSLEER come from the germline V gene. CDR3: CASSQGTGSTDTQYF. CDR3 coding DNA: TGCGCCAGCAGCCAGGGGACAGGGAGCACAGATACGCAGTATTTT.

The chain has TRBV6-5 and TRBJ2-5; TRBD1 is a possible D gene (7 bases). Trimming stripped 6 bases from V and 4 bases from J, with 15 bases between. Germline V CDR1 and CDR2: MNHEY, SVGAGI. This CDR3 comprises 14 residues. CDR3 amino acids: CASSSAGGGETQYF. CDR3 coding DNA: TGTGCCAGCAGCTCAGCAGGGGGAGGAGAGACCCAGTACTTC.

This clone appeared a single time. The chain links TRBV7-2 to TRBJ2-5, with a tentative D call TRBD2 (6 bases). Germline assignment: CDR1 SGHTA and CDR2 FQGNSA. With 3 bases removed from V and 5 bases from J, the gap between germline ends came to 16 bases. This CDR3 spans 15 amino acids. This CDR3 is CASSFRAYGGETQYF. CDR3 nucleotide sequence: TGTGCCAGCAGCTTCAGGGCCTACGGAGGGGAGACCCAGTACTTC.

V is TRBV9 and J is TRBJ1-2; no definite D call. The germline CDR1 and CDR2 sequences are SGDLS and YYNGEE. This CDR3 region has 15 residues. Trimming shortened V by 0 bases and J by 10 bases, and 19 bases separated the two germline ends. CDR3 loop: CASSVVAEKEGDYTF. DNA of the CDR3: TGTGCCAGCAGCGTAGTCGCAGAGAAGGAGGGTGACTACACCTTC.

This chain connects TRBV6-2 or TRBV6-3 to TRBJ2-3; 7 positions match TRBD2. This CDR3 comprises 17 residues. V lost 4 bases and J lost 5; bases outside the gene matches: 15. Germline CDR1 reads MNHEY; CDR2 reads SVGEGT. The DNA of the CDR3 is TGTGCCAGCAGTTCCTGGCGGGGGTCCCCGGAGAAAGATACGCAGTATTTT. The encoded protein is CASSSWRGSPEKDTQYF.

This clone appeared a single time. The chain has TRBV6-5 and TRBJ2-5, with 11 bases lining up with TRBD2. Germline V CDR1 and CDR2: MNHEY, SVGAGI. After removal of 6 bases from V and 5 bases from J, the junction contained 8 bases not matched to a gene. This CDR3 has 15 amino acids. CDR3 loop: CASRTSGTPGETQYF. CDR3 in DNA: TGTGCCAGCAGGACTAGCGGGACCCCCGGGGAGACCCAGTACTTC.

The rearrangement uses TRBV24-1 and TRBJ1-1; 8 bases fit TRBD1. The germline V gene has CDR1 KGHDR and CDR2 SFDVKD. The CDR3 sequence is 15 residues long. J lost 5 bases, V lost 4 bases, and 8 bases had no gene match. CDR3 residues: CATSEAATGETEAFF. The CDR3 DNA is TGTGCCACCAGTGAGGCCGCGACAGGGGAGACTGAAGCTTTCTTT.

This clone showed up just a few times. The V call is TRBV27, the J call TRBJ1-3; TRBD1 is a possible D gene (6 bases). From germline, CDR1 is MNHEY and CDR2 SMNVEV (reference sequence). The CDR3 runs to 14 residues. V lost 6 bases and J lost 2, with 11 bases in between. The CDR3 protein is CASSTGTTGNTIYF. CDR3 coding DNA: TGTGCCAGCAGCACAGGGACGACTGGAAACACCATATATTTT.

This clone was picked up one time. The CDR3 sequence: CATSRPGLAGAEQFF. The DNA of the CDR3 is TGTGCCACCAGCAGGCCGGGACTAGCGGGAGCTGAGCAGTTCTTC. The V and J genes are TRBV15 and TRBJ2-1; TRBD2 matches at 14 bases. The ends lost 3 bases at V and 9 bases at J; junction bases unmatched: 4. The CDR3 consists of 15 residues. Germline assignment: CDR1 LNHNV and CDR2 YYDKDF (reference sequence).

This sequence joins TRBV6-2 or TRBV6-3 and TRBJ1-6; D ambiguous. This CDR3 has 12 amino acids. Trimming took off 4 bases at V and 13 bases at J, with 11 bases between the two ends. Germline V CDR1 and CDR2: MNHEY, SVGEGT. The CDR3 region has the DNA TGTGCCAGCAGTTCCCCCCCCGCGCCCCTCCACTTT. It translates to CASSSPPAPLHF.

This chain links TRBV29-1 with TRBJ2-1; no firm D call. CDR1 is SQVTM, CDR2 ANQGSEA, per germline. Deletions cut 2 bases from V and 2 bases from J, with 13 bases between. CDR3 length equals 15 residues. CDR3 sequence: CSVESVFEAYNEQFF. The CDR3 DNA sequence: TGCAGCGTTGAATCGGTCTTCGAGGCCTACAATGAGCAGTTCTTC.

This chain connects TRBV9 to TRBJ2-7, with 8 bases aligning to TRBD1. Germline CDR1 SGDLS, CDR2 YYNGEE. The V segment lost 2 bases and the J segment 1 base; nucleotides outside the gene matches: 8. The CDR3 consists of 16 residues. DNA for the CDR3: TGTGCCAGCAGCGTCGCACCCGGGACAGGATCCTACGAGCAGTACTTC. Protein sequence: CASSVAPGTGSYEQYF. Based on the CDR3 plus reference TRBV9 and TRBJ2-7, the full variable domain is DSGVTQTPKHLITATGQRVTLRCSPRSGDLSVYWYQQSLDQGLQFLIQYYNGEERAKGNILERFSAQQFPDLHSELNLSSLELGDSALYFCASSVAPGTGSYEQYFGPGTRLTVT.

V is TRBV18 and J is TRBJ2-1, with a weak D call TRBD2 (6 bases). The CDR3 extends over 15 amino acids. Trimming left V 5 bases short and J 9 bases short, with 20 bases between. The V gene's germline CDR1 is KGHSH and CDR2 LQKENI. CDR3 nucleotides: TGTGCCAGCTCAGACCGGGACTTAATTTCTAGTGAGCAGTTCTTC. It translates to CASSDRDLISSEQFF.

In this sample, this clone turned up once. V gene TRBV12-3 or TRBV12-4 combines with J gene TRBJ2-7; 7 bases agree with TRBD1. There are 13 residues in the CDR3. The V gene end was trimmed by 5 bases and the J gene end by 5 bases; junction bases not matched to a gene: 6. DNA of the CDR3: TGTGCCAGCAGTCCCGACAGGGACCACGAGCAGTACTTC. It encodes CASSPDRDHEQYF.

This chain links TRBV28 with TRBJ2-7; no firm D call. V was clipped by 3 bases and J by 4 bases, with 7 bases between them. This CDR3 region has 12 residues. In germline, CDR1 is MDHEN, CDR2 SYDVKM. CDR3 loop: CASSLPVYEQYF. CDR3 nucleotides: TGTGCCAGCAGTTTGCCAGTTTACGAGCAGTACTTC.

The genes are TRBV5-8 and TRBJ1-4, with D maybe TRBD1 (6 bases). There are 15 residues in the CDR3. CDR1 is SGHTS and CDR2 is YDEGEE in the germline V gene. Trimming took off 2 bases at V and 0 bases at J, with 8 bases between the two ends. CDR3 in amino acids: CASSFQGTTNEKLFF. CDR3 in DNA: TGTGCCAGCAGCTTTCAGGGGACAACTAATGAAAAACTGTTTTTT. Full variable domain (rest looked up from reference TRBV5-8 and TRBJ1-4): EAGVTQSPTHLIKTRGQQATLRCSPISGHTSVYWYQQALGLGLQFLLWYDEGEERNRGNFPPRFSGRQFPNYSSELNVNALELEDSALYLCASSFQGTTNEKLFFGSGTQLSVL.

V usage is TRBV6-5 and J usage is TRBJ2-7, with D possibly TRBD2 on 6 matching bases. This CDR3 region has 15 residues. V was clipped by 0 bases and J by 0 bases, with 9 bases between them. CDR1 and CDR2 from the germline V gene are MNHEY and SVGAGI. The CDR3 loop reads CASSYSMGGSYEQYF. CDR3 in DNA: TGTGCCAGCAGTTACTCGATGGGGGGCTCCTACGAGCAGTACTTC.

The chain has TRBV19 and TRBJ2-1; 8 positions match TRBD1. The V segment lost 6 bases and the J segment 6 bases; nucleotides outside the gene matches: 4. CDR1 is LNHDA and CDR2 is SQIVND in the germline V gene (reference sequence). The CDR3 spans 13 residues. CDR3 bases: TGTGCCAGTAGCTTCGGACAGGGCAATGAGCAGTTCTTC. Residues: CASSFGQGNEQFF.

DNA for the CDR3: TGTGCCAGTGGACAGTACTATGGCTACACCTTC. Its translation is CASGQYYGYTF. This chain joins TRBV25-1 and TRBJ1-2; possible D gene TRBD1, 6 bases. Germline lookup yields CDR1 MGHDK and CDR2 SYGVNS. The CDR3 spans 11 residues. Trimming shortened V by 9 bases and J by 3 bases, and 8 bases separated the two germline ends.

The chain employs TRBV29-1 and TRBJ2-5, with TRBD1 matching 9 bases. V lost 4 bases to trimming and J lost 5 bases; unmatched junction nucleotides: 2. The V gene's germline CDR1 is SQVTM and CDR2 ANQGSEA. There are 12 residues in the CDR3. CDR3: CSVVDRGETQYF. The DNA of the CDR3 is TGCAGCGTTGTGGACAGGGGTGAGACCCAGTACTTC. The full variable domain, its missing parts supplied by reference TRBV29-1 and TRBJ2-5, is SAVISQKPSRDICQRGTSLTIQCQVDSQVTMMFWYRQQPGQSLTLIATANQGSEATYESGFVIDKFPISRPNLTFSTLTVSNMSPEDSSIYLCSVVDRGETQYFGPGTRLLVL.

This sequence joins TRBV6-2 or TRBV6-3 and TRBJ1-5; no clear D gene. The germline V and J ends were trimmed by 0 bases and 0 bases, with 6 bases remaining between them. Germline CDR1 reads MNHEY; CDR2 reads SVGEGT. This CDR3 contains 15 residues. CDR3 DNA sequence: TGTGCCAGCAGTTACTCCTATAGTAGCAATCAGCCCCAGCATTTT. Translated, it gives CASSYSYSSNQPQHF.